This T cell receptor beta chain was identified during a study of cytotoxic CD8 clonotypes in ibrutinib-treated CLL. In regard to this clone: Its specificity is not known.

Findings of the study overall: There were few public clonotypes, and on treatment they contracted or stayed stable.

The intended depth for sequencing was 1 in 200,000 to 1 in 1 million T cells. Assay used: immunoSEQ multiplex PCR; TCRdb lists only in-frame clones, some missing. The sample has about 140,000 clones; about 72% are singletons. This CDR3 is 14 amino acids long. With 5 bases removed from V and 7 bases from J, the gap between germline ends came to 15 bases. Germline V gene sequence: CDR1 LNHNV, CDR2 YYDKDF (reference sequence). The specimen comprised PBMCs, sampled after 12 months of ibrutinib treatment. This clonotype was sampled from a human donor with chronic lymphocytic leukemia. The chain carries TRBV15 and TRBJ2-1, with D maybe TRBD1 (6 bases). As DNA, the CDR3 is TGTGCCACCAGCCCTTACAGGGAGCGGAATGAGCAGTTCTTC. Its protein product is CATSPYRERNEQFF. The variable domain in full, completed from reference TRBV15 and TRBJ2-1, reads DAMVIQNPRYQVTQFGKPVTLSCSQTLNHNVMYWYQQKSSQAPKLLFHYYDKDFNNEADTPDNFQSRRPNTSFCFLDIRSPGLGDTAMYLCATSPYRERNEQFFGPGTRLTVL.